Here is one T cell receptor beta chain with its context. Trimming removed 5 bases from V and 12 bases from J, with 11 bases in between. The V gene's germline CDR1 is ENHRY and CDR2 SYGVKD. The CDR3 is made up of 11 amino acids. The data were obtained in a study of blood T cell repertoires in COVID-19. As handled by the study authors: Amplification with reference gene primers provided the estimates of nucleated cell counts. Produced via immunoSEQ multiplex PCR; TCRdb's table is partial and in-frame only. V, J and clone size are taken as reported in that table, and D and trimming were inferred from the DNA itself. The sample has hundreds of thousands of clones, about 89% seen once; the top ten hold about an eighth.

Input material: peripheral blood. The rearrangement links TRBV10-3 to TRBJ2-1, with D possibly matching TRBD2 (7 bases). The TCR originated in a woman aged 60-75 years with acute or convalescent COVID-19. CDR3 loop: CAISPGGPQFF. In DNA, the CDR3 is TGTGCCATCAGTCCCGGGGGGCCGCAGTTCTTC.